A single T cell receptor beta chain is shown here with its context. The antigen is unknown. The record originates from a study of T cell clonotyping in hematopoietic cell transplantation. The study's findings and limits: Broader posttransplant TCR repertoire diversity was predicted by graft donor and pretransplant recipient Inverse Simpson Index values. Few recipient clonotypes overlapped donors; over 97% were de novo at given depth.

Germline loops: CDR1 SGHTA, CDR2 FQGNSA. The CDR3 length is 14 residues. Between the trimmed V and J ends, which lost 5 bases and 6 bases, there was a span of 15 bases. Assay used: immunoSEQ multiplex PCR; TCRdb lists only in-frame clones, some missing. The data hold 40,000 to 45,000 clones, with around 94% observed a single time. Sample: peripheral blood mononuclear cells. This clonotype was sampled from a woman aged 45-60 years in good health. Some clones in this sample may be carry-over from other donors' samples. The chain joins TRBV7-2 to TRBJ2-3; D tentatively fits TRBD1 or TRBD2 (5 bases each). This chain's CDR3 is CASSLGTLGDTQYF. DNA of the CDR3: TGTGCCAGCAGCCTCGGGACCCTTGGGGATACGCAGTATTTT.